The entry below gives a single T cell receptor (beta chain) sequence along with its context. Its antigen is as yet unknown. This entry comes from a study of T cell responses to AZD1222 COVID-19 vaccine. The study's findings and limits: Regions left unmutated in variants are reportedly the target of nearly half of spike-specific TCRs.

This CDR3 has 15 amino acids. V shed 6 bases and J 3 bases; nucleotides not matched to a gene: 7. Germline V gene sequence: CDR1 SNHLY, CDR2 FYNNEI. TCRdb's copy holds only in-frame clones and misses some; the assay was immunoSEQ multiplex PCR. Of about 150,000 clones listed, about nine tenths are singletons. Sequenced here: peripheral blood, sampled on day 0 of AZD1222 vaccination. The receptor was derived from an adult in good health. The chain is built from TRBV2 and TRBJ2-1; TRBD2 matches at 8 bases. The CDR3 region has the DNA TGTGCCAGCAGCACTAGCGGATCGAACTACAATGAGCAGTTCTTC. This encodes CASSTSGSNYNEQFF.